Below are 30 T cell receptor beta chains sequenced from a single sample in a study of OX40 agonist ivuxolimab in advanced cancers. TCRdb's copy holds only in-frame clones and misses some; the assay was immunoSEQ multiplex PCR. The sample lists fewer than 65,000 clones, 80% occurring once. The sample here was CD4+ or CD8+ T cells sorted from blood, taken in a trial of the OX40 agonist ivuxolimab. The receptor set was obtained from an adult with an advanced solid tumor such as melanoma, head and neck, liver or kidney cancer.

V is TRBV2 and J is TRBJ2-1, with 9 positions matching TRBD1. The CDR3 length is 13 residues. J gave up 8 bases and V 11 bases, and 10 bases lay outside the gene matches. CDR1 SNHLY and CDR2 FYNNEI come from the germline V gene. The CDR3 region is CADRDRASDEQFF. The CDR3 DNA sequence: TGTGCCGACCGGGACAGGGCATCCGATGAGCAGTTCTTC.

The rearrangement uses TRBV27 and TRBJ2-1; 8 nucleotides agree with TRBD2. The CDR3 runs to 15 residues. Losses at the gene ends were 3 bases for V and 4 bases for J; bases not matched to a gene: 5. CDR1 is MNHEY and CDR2 is SMNVEV in the germline V gene (reference sequence). The CDR3 bases are TGTGCCAGCAGTTTCCGGGGGGGGCCTTACAATGAGCAGTTCTTC. This sequence encodes CASSFRGGPYNEQFF.

This clone was recorded once. The rearrangement links TRBV4-1 to TRBJ1-1, with D maybe TRBD1 (6 bases). The CDR3 consists of 14 residues. CDR1 and CDR2 (germline): MGHRA, YSYEKL. Trimming pared 4 bases from V and 4 bases from J, leaving 13 bases between. CDR3 sequence reads: CASSRTERGTEAFF. CDR3 sequence (DNA): TGCGCCAGCAGCCGGACAGAGAGGGGCACTGAAGCTTTCTTT.

The rearrangement joins TRBV5-6 to TRBJ2-7; possible D gene TRBD2, 5 bases. The CDR3 length is 13 residues. Germline V gives CDR1 SGHDT, CDR2 YYEEEE. V lost 4 bases to trimming and J lost 5 bases, with 13 bases between them. The CDR3 DNA reads as TGTGCCAGCAGCCGGGGATTTCGCAACGAGCAGTACTTC. This gives the protein CASSRGFRNEQYF.

V and J are TRBV9 and TRBJ1-1; 8 bases align to TRBD1. V shed 5 bases, J shed 4 bases, and the junction held 1 base outside the gene matches. The CDR3 totals 12 residues. Germline loops: CDR1 SGDLS, CDR2 YYNGEE. The CDR3, as DNA: TGTGCCAGCAGAGGACAGGGCACTGAAGCTTTCTTT. Translating gives CASRGQGTEAFF. Full variable domain (rest looked up from reference TRBV9 and TRBJ1-1): DSGVTQTPKHLITATGQRVTLRCSPRSGDLSVYWYQQSLDQGLQFLIQYYNGEERAKGNILERFSAQQFPDLHSELNLSSLELGDSALYFCASRGQGTEAFFGQGTRLTVV.

V usage is TRBV6-1 and J usage is TRBJ2-7, with D hard to call. CDR1 and CDR2 (germline): MNHNS, SASEGT. This CDR3 has 14 amino acids. V lost 0 bases and J 6 bases, leaving 12 bases between the germline ends. CDR3 sequence: CASSEALLATEQYF. The CDR3, as DNA: TGTGCCAGCAGTGAAGCGCTCTTAGCAACCGAGCAGTACTTC.

This clone was picked up a small number of times. This chain joins TRBV7-9 and TRBJ2-5; 10 nucleotides align to TRBD2. J gave up 3 bases and V 3 bases, and 4 bases lay outside the gene matches. CDR3 length: 15 amino acids. Germline assignment: CDR1 SEHNR and CDR2 FQNEAQ (reference sequence). CDR3 in amino acids: CASSFGLAGEETQYF. DNA for the CDR3: TGTGCCAGCAGCTTTGGCCTAGCGGGAGAAGAGACCCAGTACTTC.

This clone was picked up a small number of times. This rearrangement joins TRBV5-1 to TRBJ1-4, with no clear D. The germline V gene has CDR1 SGHRS and CDR2 YFSETQ. CDR3 length: 17 amino acids. V lost 4 bases and J lost 1, with 17 bases in between. The CDR3 sequence is CASSPGGPKLTNEKLFF. The DNA of the CDR3 is TGCGCCAGCAGCCCCGGCGGGCCAAAATTAACTAATGAAAAACTGTTTTTT.

This clone was found once. The chain employs TRBV27 and TRBJ2-1, with 8 positions matching TRBD2. There are 17 residues in the CDR3. Germline-derived CDR1 and CDR2 are MNHEY and SMNVEV (reference sequence). With V trimmed by 2 bases and J by 10 bases, 16 bases remained unmatched. The CDR3 sequence is CASSLGRAGGLYIEQFF. The CDR3 region has the DNA TGTGCCAGCAGTTTAGGTAGGGCGGGGGGCCTGTACATAGAGCAGTTCTTC.

This clone was detected only once. J is TRBJ1-2 and V is TRBV7-2, with 9 bases fitting TRBD1. Germline loops: CDR1 SGHTA, CDR2 FQGNSA. V lost 5 bases to trimming and J lost 5 bases; unmatched junction nucleotides: 3. This CDR3 contains 13 residues. The DNA of the CDR3 is TGTGCCAGCAGCAAGGGACAGGGTTATGGCTACACCTTC. As protein: CASSKGQGYGYTF. The full variable domain, with the rest looked up from reference TRBV7-2 and TRBJ1-2, is GAGVSQSPSNKVTEKGKDVELRCDPISGHTALYWYRQSLGQGLEFLIYFQGNSAPDKSGLPSDRFSAERTGGSVSTLTIQRTQQEDSAVYLCASSKGQGYGYTFGSGTRLTVV.

The CDR3 reads CASSQESGRQGQETQYF. CDR3 DNA: TGTGCCAGCAGCCAAGAATCAGGAAGACAGGGCCAAGAGACCCAGTACTTC. The rearrangement links TRBV4-2 to TRBJ2-5; 7 nucleotides agree with TRBD1. The germline V gene has CDR1 LGHNA and CDR2 YNFKEQ. The ends lost 0 bases at V and 1 base at J; junction bases unmatched: 8. The CDR3 extends over 17 amino acids.

The CDR3 loop reads CASSEAPYGTGANVLTF. The CDR3 DNA reads as TGTGCCAGCAGTGAAGCCCCCTACGGTACTGGGGCCAACGTCCTGACTTTC. The chain has TRBV6-1 and TRBJ2-6; no clear D gene. The CDR3 has 17 residues. Germline values: CDR1 MNHNS, CDR2 SASEGT. V was clipped by 0 bases and J by 2 bases, with 11 bases between them.

This clone was found once. The chain uses TRBV6-5 and TRBJ1-2; the D is unclear. Trimming left V 6 bases short and J 2 bases short, with 10 bases between. Germline lookup yields CDR1 MNHEY and CDR2 SVGAGI. This CDR3 comprises 13 residues. The CDR3 region has the DNA TGTGCCAGCAGGTCGGGAAGAAACTATGGCTACACCTTC. Protein product: CASRSGRNYGYTF.

This clone was seen a single time. The chain is built from TRBV18 and TRBJ2-3, with D possibly being TRBD2 (5 bases). The V and J ends lost 6 bases and 2 bases respectively, with 18 bases between them. The germline V gene has CDR1 KGHSH and CDR2 LQKENI. The CDR3 loop spans 16 amino acids. The CDR3 DNA reads TGTGCCAGCTCTCTTGTAGCGCCCCCGGTCACAGATACGCAGTATTTT. Its protein product is CASSLVAPPVTDTQYF.

V is TRBV5-1 and J is TRBJ1-4, with D uncertain. This CDR3 region has 14 residues. Trimming removed 0 bases from V and 4 bases from J, with 7 bases in between. CDR1 is SGHRS, CDR2 YFSETQ, per germline. CDR3 DNA: TGCGCCAGCAGCTTGGCGGATATTAATGAAAAACTGTTTTTT. Translating gives CASSLADINEKLFF.

V and J are TRBV5-1 and TRBJ1-1, with 9 bases matching TRBD1. V was clipped by 2 bases and J by 0 bases; unmatched bases: 2. Germline V gene data show CDR1 as SGHRS and CDR2 as YFSETQ. CDR3 length equals 15 residues. This chain's CDR3 is CASSLGTGMNTEAFF. The CDR3 coding sequence is TGCGCCAGCAGCTTAGGGACAGGGATGAACACTGAAGCTTTCTTT.

This chain links TRBV15 with TRBJ2-7, with 11 bases fitting TRBD2. CDR1 and CDR2 (germline): LNHNV, YYDKDF (reference sequence). After removal of 3 bases from V and 3 bases from J, the junction contained 4 bases not matched to a gene. CDR3 length: 15 residues. In nucleotides, the CDR3 is TGTGCCACCAGCAGCGGGACTAGCGGAGACTACGAGCAGTACTTC. It is translated as CATSSGTSGDYEQYF.

The V gene is TRBV5-1, the J gene TRBJ2-7, with D maybe TRBD2 (7 bases). The CDR3 has 15 amino acids. Germline V gene data show CDR1 as SGHRS and CDR2 as YFSETQ. V gave up 6 bases and J gave up 3 bases, with 19 bases separating them. The CDR3 region is CASTASAGAGYEQYF. The CDR3 DNA follows: TGCGCCAGCACCGCGTCGGCGGGGGCGGGCTACGAGCAGTACTTC.

Concerning this clone itself: The same CDR3 arises from other DNA sequences in this sample as well. The rearrangement joins TRBV6-5 to TRBJ1-2, with unresolved D. Germline V CDR1 and CDR2: MNHEY, SVGAGI. The CDR3 is made up of 12 amino acids. V shed 4 bases and J shed 5 bases, with 8 bases lying between them. The CDR3 here is CASSSSGYGYTF. The CDR3 bases are TGTGCCAGCAGTTCCAGCGGGTATGGCTACACCTTC.

V usage is TRBV5-6 and J usage is TRBJ1-5; D is perhaps TRBD1 (5 bases). The CDR3 extends over 14 amino acids. Germline V lookup: CDR1 SGHDT, CDR2 YYEEEE. The V and J ends lost 4 bases and 0 bases respectively, with 8 bases between them. CDR3 in amino acids: CASSRGHSNQPQHF. In DNA form, the CDR3 reads TGTGCCAGCAGCAGGGGCCATAGCAATCAGCCCCAGCATTTT.

This clone rates as medium-sized (0.01 to 0.1%). This sequence joins TRBV19 and TRBJ1-2, with 7 bases lining up with TRBD1. With V trimmed by 5 bases and J by 2 bases, 11 bases remained unmatched. Germline loops: CDR1 LNHDA, CDR2 SQIVND (reference sequence). This CDR3 is built from 16 residues. CDR3 bases: TGTGCCAGTAGTGCTATAGAGACAGGGAGAAACTATGGCTACACCTTC. Protein sequence: CASSAIETGRNYGYTF. Full variable domain (outside the CDR3, taken from reference TRBV19 and TRBJ1-2): DGGITQSPKYLFRKEGQNVTLSCEQNLNHDAMYWYRQDPGQGLRLIYYSQIVNDFQKGDIAEGYSVSREKKESFPLTVTSAQKNPTAFYLCASSAIETGRNYGYTFGSGTRLTVV.

The chain uses TRBV5-1 and TRBJ1-6, with TRBD1 matching 7 bases. CDR3 length equals 16 residues. With 0 bases clipped from V and 7 bases from J, the junction kept 7 bases outside the gene matches. Germline V lookup: CDR1 SGHRS, CDR2 YFSETQ. As DNA, the CDR3 is TGCGCCAGCAGCTTGGTACCGGGACAGTCCAATTCACCCCTCCACTTT. Translated, it gives CASSLVPGQSNSPLHF.

This clone was observed once. The chain combines TRBV6-1 with TRBJ1-1; weak D call: TRBD1 (6 bases). The CDR3 is made up of 14 amino acids. Between the trimmed V and J ends, which lost 2 bases and 6 bases, there was a span of 13 bases. Germline CDR1 is MNHNS and CDR2 is SASEGT. The CDR3 reads CASSELRRGAEAFF. The CDR3 DNA follows: TGTGCCAGCAGTGAATTGAGGAGGGGGGCTGAAGCTTTCTTT.

The J gene is TRBJ2-2, the V gene TRBV27; D may be TRBD1 (6 bases). The germline V and J ends were trimmed by 0 bases and 6 bases, with 8 bases remaining between them. The CDR3 length is 14 residues. CDR1 is MNHEY, CDR2 SMNVEV, per germline (reference sequence). The CDR3 region has the DNA TGTGCCAGCAGTTTATCGAACAGGGCCGGGGAGCTGTTTTTT. Amino acid sequence: CASSLSNRAGELFF.

This chain joins TRBV19 and TRBJ1-1; maybe TRBD1 (6 bases). Trimming cost V 7 bases and J 1 base, with 13 bases left between them. CDR3 size: 14 residues. Germline CDR1 and CDR2: LNHDA and SQIVND (reference sequence). CDR3 bases: TGTGCCAGTATCTCAGACAGGAGGAACACTGAAGCTTTCTTT. Translating gives CASISDRRNTEAFF. The variable domain in full, completed from reference TRBV19 and TRBJ1-1, reads DGGITQSPKYLFRKEGQNVTLSCEQNLNHDAMYWYRQDPGQGLRLIYYSQIVNDFQKGDIAEGYSVSREKKESFPLTVTSAQKNPTAFYLCASISDRRNTEAFFGQGTRLTVV.

With regard to this clone: Germline is not matched at one junction end, which may reflect a read error. The rearrangement links TRBV27 to TRBJ1-4; D may be TRBD1 (5 bases). Germline-derived CDR1 and CDR2 are MNHEY and SMNVEV (reference sequence). The CDR3 contains 13 residues. CDR3 in DNA: TGTGCCAAGGGAGCCGGGACTGCCTTTCTACGGATTTTT. It specifies CAKGAGTAFLRIF.

The V call is TRBV7-6, the J call TRBJ2-2; 8 nucleotides match TRBD2. The CDR3 is made up of 16 amino acids. CDR1 and CDR2 (germline): SGHVS, FNYEAQ. V gave up 4 bases and J gave up 7 bases; unmatched junction bases: 11. CDR3 protein: CASSYLTGGPDGELFF. The CDR3 DNA is TGTGCCAGCAGCTATTTGACGGGAGGGCCAGACGGGGAGCTGTTTTTT.

A few counts support this clone. This chain links TRBV2 with TRBJ2-1; TRBD2 matches 12 bases. The CDR3 has 15 amino acids. The germline V gene has CDR1 SNHLY and CDR2 FYNNEI. Losses at the gene ends were 5 bases for V and 10 bases for J; bases not matched to a gene: 9. CDR3 region: CASSLTSGGLDEQFF. The CDR3 nucleotides read TGTGCCAGCAGTTTGACTAGCGGGGGACTAGACGAGCAGTTCTTC.

The chain uses TRBV19 and TRBJ1-5, with 7 bases fitting TRBD1. The CDR3 is 13 residues long. The trim removed 4 bases at V and 7 bases at J, leaving 4 bases unmatched. In germline, CDR1 is LNHDA, CDR2 SQIVND (reference sequence). This CDR3 reads CASSRDSQQPQHF. DNA of the CDR3: TGTGCCAGTAGTAGGGACAGCCAGCAGCCCCAGCATTTT. Full variable domain (remainder filled in from reference TRBV19 and TRBJ1-5): DGGITQSPKYLFRKEGQNVTLSCEQNLNHDAMYWYRQDPGQGLRLIYYSQIVNDFQKGDIAEGYSVSREKKESFPLTVTSAQKNPTAFYLCASSRDSQQPQHFGDGTRLSIL.

The chain recombines TRBV4-1 with TRBJ2-1; possibly TRBD2 for D (6 bases). The CDR3 is made up of 16 amino acids. CDR1 and CDR2 from the germline V gene are MGHRA and YSYEKL. V lost 4 bases, J lost 1 base, and 14 bases lay in between. CDR3 region: CASSLELARSYNEQFF. CDR3 nucleotide sequence: TGCGCCAGCAGCCTCGAACTAGCCAGGTCCTACAATGAGCAGTTCTTC.